This T cell receptor (beta chain) was observed in a study of T cell responses to AZD1222 COVID-19 vaccine. Study-wide results and caveats: Clonal diversity may have been underestimated in mostly white British donors. Recipients of two AZD1222 doses showed rising Spike-specific TCR breadth and depth.

Worth noting for this clone: No antigen is known for it.

The assay was immunoSEQ multiplex PCR, and TCRdb's table has in-frame clones only and misses some. The sample holds over 95,000 clones; around 89% are singletons and the top ten take less than 6.5%. The analysis combined second doses at about 4 or about 12 weeks. The TCR originated in an adult who received the AZD1222 COVID-19 vaccine. Sequencing used peripheral blood, obtained 28 days after the second AZD1222 dose.

CDR3 protein: CASSYPANSQETQYF. CDR3 coding DNA: TGTGCCAGCAGTTACCCCGCGAACAGCCAAGAGACCCAGTACTTC. The V call is TRBV6-2 or TRBV6-3, the J call TRBJ2-5; D is undetermined. CDR3 length equals 15 residues. Trimming took off 2 bases at V and 1 base at J, with 11 bases between the two ends. The germline gives CDR1 MNHEY, CDR2 SVGEGT.